The present entry profiles one TCR beta chain with its context. In the source study's methods: Amplified reference gene primers provided the basis for estimating nucleated cell counts. Some clones are missing from TCRdb's copy, which holds only in-frame ones; the method was immunoSEQ multiplex PCR. V and J calls and clone size are those listed in that table; D and trimming were worked out from the DNA. Counted here are just over 90,000 clones, roughly 90% occurring once; the ten biggest clones make up about 1.5%. These data come from a study of blood T cell repertoires in COVID-19. Study overall: Some COVID-19 samples were acute and others convalescent; all came from the United States, Italy and Spain. T cells, B-cell-depleted T cells, or PBMCs provided the cDNA or gDNA that served as material.

The germline V gene encodes CDR1 SEHNR and CDR2 FQNEAQ (reference sequence). V trimming: 5 bases; J trimming: 3 bases; junction bases outside the gene matches: 3. CDR3 length equals 13 residues. Specimen: peripheral blood. The clonotype comes from a human donor with active COVID-19. The donor label of this sample is uncertain. The chain uses TRBV7-9 and TRBJ1-1; 7 bases align to TRBD1. The DNA of the CDR3 is TGTGCCAGCAGCCGTACAGGGGACACTGAAGCTTTCTTT. It specifies CASSRTGDTEAFF.